A selection of T cell receptor beta chains follows, all from one sample in a study of control samples from healthy donors and cancer patients. Some clones are missing from TCRdb's copy, which holds only in-frame ones; the method was immunoSEQ multiplex PCR. The table lists roughly 190,000 clones, 91% of them singletons, with about 1.7% in the top ten. Sequencing used blood. The receptors stem from a young man in good health. The CDR3 runs from the conserved cysteine through the conserved F or W. The order of the fields is clone size, J gene, D gene, V gene, CDR3 DNA, CDR3 protein. A D gene is named only where the DNA matches it firmly. Part of the rows lack a size; the others show once, few, many or a class for expanded clones.

>NA|TRBJ1-1|NA|TRBV6-4
TGTGCCAGCAGTGCCAACATACAGGCGAACACTGAAGCTTTCTTT
CASSANIQANTEAFF
>NA|TRBJ2-2|NA|TRBV29-1
TGCAGCGGGGACGGAAACACCGGGGAGCTGTTTTTT
CSGDGNTGELFF
>NA|TRBJ2-7|NA|TRBV3-1/TRBV3-2
TGTGCCAGCAGCCCTGTAGTTGGCTCTTGGTACGAGCAGTACTTC
CASSPVVGSWYEQYF
>NA|TRBJ1-6|NA|TRBV9
TGTGCCAGCAGCCCTACCGGCATCGCGGGCTCACCCCTCCACTTT
CASSPTGIAGSPLHF
>once|TRBJ2-7|NA|TRBV5-5
TGTGCCAGCAGCTTGACGGTGACCTACGAGCAGTACTTC
CASSLTVTYEQYF
>NA|TRBJ1-4|NA|TRBV19
TGTGCCAGTCTTCCTGGGCATCAGGGTGAAAAACTGTTTTTT
CASLPGHQGEKLFF
>once|TRBJ2-5|NA|TRBV6-5
TGTGCCAGCAGCCACCAAGAGACCCAGTACTTC
CASSHQETQYF
>NA|TRBJ1-2|TRBD1|TRBV11-2
TGTGCCAGCAGCTTACGGGACAGGGATCATGGCTACACCTTC
CASSLRDRDHGYTF
>NA|TRBJ1-2|TRBD1|TRBV7-9
TGTGCCAGCAGCCATACAGGGGGCGCCGGCTATGGCTACACCTTC
CASSHTGGAGYGYTF
>once|TRBJ1-3|TRBD1|TRBV6-1
TGTGCCAGCAGTGGCACTCCGGGGACAGGGACCTCTGGAAACACCATATATTTT
CASSGTPGTGTSGNTIYF
>NA|TRBJ1-6|NA|TRBV7-2
TGTGCCAGCAGCTTAAGGACGCCGAATTCACCCCTCCACTTT
CASSLRTPNSPLHF
>NA|TRBJ1-1|NA|TRBV10-1
TGCGCCAGCAGTGAGTCAGGACTCCACGAAGCTTTCTTT
CASSESGLHEAFF
>many|TRBJ2-2|TRBD2|TRBV4-2
TGTGCCAGCAGGCGCAAGGTGGCGGGGGGGTCTTACTCGAACACCGGGGAGCTGTTTTTT
CASRRKVAGGSYSNTGELFF
>NA|TRBJ2-6|NA|TRBV18
TGTGCCAGCTCACCTAAGGGTCTTGGGGCCAACGTCCTGACTTTC
CASSPKGLGANVLTF
>NA|TRBJ2-6|NA|TRBV4-1
TGCGCCAGCAGCCAAGACCCTACAGGGCCTGGGGCCAACGTCCTGACTTTC
CASSQDPTGPGANVLTF
>few|TRBJ1-6|TRBD1|TRBV6-5
TGTGCCAGCAGTTATTTGGGACAGAAGTCACCCCTCCACTTT
CASSYLGQKSPLHF
>NA|TRBJ1-1|NA|TRBV7-9
TGTGCCAGCAGCTACCCTACAGTTAAGAACACTGAAGCTTTCTTT
CASSYPTVKNTEAFF
>NA|TRBJ2-7|NA|TRBV3-1/TRBV3-2
TGTGCCAGCAGTCATCAGGGGACCGGCTACGAGCAGTACTTC
CASSHQGTGYEQYF
>NA|TRBJ2-3|TRBD2|TRBV20-1
TGCATAGCGGGGGGTGCAGATACGCAGTATTTT
CIAGGADTQYF
>NA|TRBJ1-1|NA|TRBV19
TGTGCCAGTAGTCCGGCCGGAGTTAACACTGAAGCTTTCTTT
CASSPAGVNTEAFF
>NA|TRBJ2-7|NA|TRBV7-9
TGTGCCAGCAGCCGGGAACGGGGCTACGAGCAGTACTTC
CASSRERGYEQYF
>NA|TRBJ2-7|TRBD1|TRBV5-1
TGCGCCAGCACCCTGACAGGGGCGAAGGAGCAGTACTTC
CASTLTGAKEQYF
>few|TRBJ2-5|NA|TRBV6-5
TGTGCCAGCACCTCTTCAAGAACATCGCGAGAGACCCAGTACTTC
CASTSSRTSRETQYF
>NA|TRBJ1-2|TRBD1|TRBV6-5
TGTGCCAGCAGTTACGACAGGGCGGAGGGCTACACCTTC
CASSYDRAEGYTF
>NA|TRBJ1-6|NA|TRBV12-5
TGTGCTAGTGGTTTGGTACAAGGGGATTCACCCCTCCACTTT
CASGLVQGDSPLHF
>once|TRBJ1-2|TRBD1|TRBV5-6
TGTGCCAGCAGCCCTCGGACAGGCGCCAGCTATGGCTACACCTTC
CASSPRTGASYGYTF
>NA|TRBJ2-7|NA|TRBV19
TGTGCCAGTTCCACAGGACCCACCTACGAGCAGTACTTC
CASSTGPTYEQYF
>NA|TRBJ1-1|NA|TRBV5-4
TGTGCCAGCAGCATATGGGCAGCGGACACTGAAGCTTTCTTT
CASSIWAADTEAFF
>NA|TRBJ1-2|TRBD1|TRBV24-1
TGTGCCACCAGTGAGGGGACAGGGTTCGTTGGCTACACCTTC
CATSEGTGFVGYTF
>NA|TRBJ2-2|TRBD1|TRBV5-8
TGTGCCAGCAGCTTGAGATGGGACAGGGGTCCCTTAGAGAGGACCGGGGAGCTGTTTTTT
CASSLRWDRGPLERTGELFF
>once|TRBJ2-2|NA|TRBV9
TGTGCCAGCAGCGTAGAGGGGGGCAGGGCCGGGGAGCTGTTTTTT
CASSVEGGRAGELFF
>NA|TRBJ1-6|TRBD1|TRBV5-4
TGTGCCAGCAGCGCTGGACAGGGGTTCTCCTATAATTCACCCCTCCACTTT
CASSAGQGFSYNSPLHF
>NA|TRBJ1-2|NA|TRBV25-1
TGTGCCAGCAGTGAAAGGCGCGGACCCAGTAACTATGGCTACACCTTC
CASSERRGPSNYGYTF